Listed here are 6 T cell receptor beta chains from one sample, sequenced in a study of cytomegalovirus exposure and HLA in healthy donors. 13 Jbeta primers and 60 Vbeta primers were used for the PCR. Libraries were prepared by immunoSEQ multiplex PCR; TCRdb keeps only in-frame clonotypes and omits some of them. This table has 140,000 or so clones, 65% to 80% appearing once. The sample consisted of PBMCs. These receptors were obtained from a woman aged 25 to 39 in good health and CMV-seronegative.

V usage is TRBV28 and J usage is TRBJ1-1; no clear D. The CDR3 runs 15 residues. V shed 2 bases and J shed 6 bases, with 16 bases lying between them. Germline V lookup: CDR1 MDHEN, CDR2 SYDVKM. CDR3 nucleotide sequence: TGTGCCAGCAGTTTAGACGAGGGCGTCAGCGCTGAAGCTTTCTTT. It is translated as CASSLDEGVSAEAFF.

V gene TRBV6-6 combines with J gene TRBJ1-5; TRBD1 might be the D (5 bases). V lost 3 bases and J 0 bases, leaving 9 bases between the germline ends. The V gene's germline CDR1 is MNHNY and CDR2 SVGAGI (reference sequence). The CDR3 has 15 residues. CDR3 in amino acids: CASSYGGYSNQPQHF. The CDR3 coding sequence is TGTGCCAGCAGTTATGGGGGGTATAGCAATCAGCCCCAGCATTTT.

This chain connects TRBV2 to TRBJ2-2; perhaps TRBD2 as D (6 bases). Between the trimmed V and J ends, which lost 10 bases and 1 base, there was a span of 22 bases. In germline, CDR1 is SNHLY, CDR2 FYNNEI. This CDR3 has 17 residues. The CDR3 reads CAKQWGEEVENTGELFF. In DNA form, the CDR3 reads TGTGCCAAACAGTGGGGGGAAGAAGTAGAGAACACCGGGGAGCTGTTTTTT.

This chain links TRBV28 with TRBJ2-3, with a weak D call TRBD2 (7 bases). Between the trimmed V and J ends, which lost 6 bases and 3 bases, there was a span of 28 bases. Germline V lookup: CDR1 MDHEN, CDR2 SYDVKM. The CDR3 spans 19 residues. As DNA, the CDR3 is TGTGCCAGCAGAGGCCGACAGGCTCGCGGGAGAGAGTGGACAGATACGCAGTATTTT. Residues: CASRGRQARGREWTDTQYF.

The rearrangement links TRBV6-5 to TRBJ1-1; the D gene is possibly TRBD1 (5 bases). Per germline, CDR1 MNHEY and CDR2 SVGAGI. The CDR3 is 15 amino acids. V was cut by 5 bases and J by 0 bases, with 13 bases left in between. The CDR3 sequence is CASSQGGFMNTEAFF. In DNA, the CDR3 is TGTGCCAGCAGTCAGGGTGGCTTTATGAACACTGAAGCTTTCTTT.

This chain links TRBV6-5 with TRBJ2-6; TRBD1 aligns across 7 bases. Trimming took 0 bases from V and 4 from J; bases not matched to a gene: 3. The length of the CDR3 is 16 residues. Germline V gene data show CDR1 as MNHEY and CDR2 as SVGAGI. The CDR3 DNA follows: TGTGCCAGCAGTTACTCAGGGGGCTCCGGGGCCAACGTCCTGACTTTC. It translates to CASSYSGGSGANVLTF.